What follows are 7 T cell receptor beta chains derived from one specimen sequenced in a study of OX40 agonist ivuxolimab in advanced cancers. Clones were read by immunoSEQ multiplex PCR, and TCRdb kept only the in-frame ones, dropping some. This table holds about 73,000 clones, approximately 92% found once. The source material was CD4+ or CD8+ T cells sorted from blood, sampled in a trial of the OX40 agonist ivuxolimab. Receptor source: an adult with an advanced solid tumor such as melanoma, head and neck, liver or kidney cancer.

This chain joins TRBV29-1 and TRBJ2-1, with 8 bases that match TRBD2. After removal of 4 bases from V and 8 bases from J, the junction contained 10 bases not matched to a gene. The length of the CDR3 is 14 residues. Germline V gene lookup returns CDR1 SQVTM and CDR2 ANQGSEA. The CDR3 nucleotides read TGCAGCGTTGGCGGTGCGGTAGCGGGGTATGAGCAGTTCTTC. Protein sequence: CSVGGAVAGYEQFF.

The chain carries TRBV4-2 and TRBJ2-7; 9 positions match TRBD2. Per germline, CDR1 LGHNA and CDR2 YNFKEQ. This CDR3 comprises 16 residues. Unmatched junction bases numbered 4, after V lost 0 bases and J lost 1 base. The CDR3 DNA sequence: TGTGCCAGCAGCCAAGAAGGAAGCGGGGGGTCCTACGAGCAGTACTTC. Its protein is CASSQEGSGGSYEQYF.

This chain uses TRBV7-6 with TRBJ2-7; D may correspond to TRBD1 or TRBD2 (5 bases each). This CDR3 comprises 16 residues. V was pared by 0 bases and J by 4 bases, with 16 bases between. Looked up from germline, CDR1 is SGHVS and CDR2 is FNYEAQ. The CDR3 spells CASSLAAAGWEYEQYF. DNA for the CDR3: TGTGCCAGCAGCTTAGCGGCGGCAGGGTGGGAGTACGAGCAGTACTTC. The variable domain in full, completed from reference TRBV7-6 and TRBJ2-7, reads GAGVSQSPRYKVTKRGQDVALRCDPISGHVSLYWYRQALGQGPEFLTYFNYEAQQDKSGLPNDRFSAERPEGSISTLTIQRTEQRDSAMYRCASSLAAAGWEYEQYFGPGTRLTVT.

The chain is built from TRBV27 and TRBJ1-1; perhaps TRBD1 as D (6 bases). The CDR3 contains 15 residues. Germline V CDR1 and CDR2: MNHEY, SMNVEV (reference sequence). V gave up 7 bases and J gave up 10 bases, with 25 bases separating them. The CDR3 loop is CASTKLDGGTLGAFF. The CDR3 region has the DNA TGTGCCAGCACCAAACTCGATGGGGGCACACTCGGAGCTTTCTTT.

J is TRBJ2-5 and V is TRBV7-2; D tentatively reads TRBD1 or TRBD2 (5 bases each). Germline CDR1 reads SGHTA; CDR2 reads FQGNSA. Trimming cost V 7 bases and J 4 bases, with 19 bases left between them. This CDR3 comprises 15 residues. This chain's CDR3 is CASTFRGPSTETQYF. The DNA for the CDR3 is TGTGCCAGCACCTTTAGGGGACCGAGCACAGAGACCCAGTACTTC.

This CDR3 is CASSSGTLYEQYF. For the CDR3, the DNA is TGTGCCAGCAGCTCCGGGACTCTCTACGAGCAGTACTTC. V usage is TRBV13 and J usage is TRBJ2-5; D is possibly TRBD2 (6 bases). TRBJ2-7 explains the end of the DNA better; the J call may be wrong. This CDR3 region has 13 residues. Germline lookup yields CDR1 PRHDT and CDR2 FYEKMQ (reference sequence).

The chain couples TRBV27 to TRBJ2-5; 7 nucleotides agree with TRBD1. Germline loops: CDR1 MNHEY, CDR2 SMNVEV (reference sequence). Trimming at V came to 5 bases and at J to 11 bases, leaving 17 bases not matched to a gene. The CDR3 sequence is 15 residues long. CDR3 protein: CASSNYEGARGEQYF. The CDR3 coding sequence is TGTGCCAGCAGTAATTACGAGGGGGCCAGGGGTGAGCAGTACTTC.